This TCR beta chain stems from a study of T cells after yellow fever vaccination. Overall study context: For low cell numbers, libraries were made with SMART-Seq v4 Ultra Low Input.

The CDR3 consists of 17 residues. Points from the study as a whole: Subsequent to the booster, the majority of primary-vaccination clones reappeared (96% CD4, about 90% CD8). It was a weaker secondary response, yet one that peaked faster, at day 5 versus 15.

Worth noting for this clonotype: The antigen remains undetermined.

UMIs were added to TCR cDNA along with a universal primer site when it was made by 5'RACE template switching. TCRdb reprocessed the 5' RACE reads via MiXCR and lists one record per CDR3 protein. Counted here are around 330,000 distinct CDR3 sequences, around 3.6% occurring once; the ten biggest clones make up about a quarter. Specimen: PBMCs, collected on the day of the yellow fever booster vaccination. This TCR was recovered from a man between 18 and 35 years old who received the YFV17D yellow fever vaccine. The chain links TRBV21-1 to TRBJ1-5; no check of the table's D call, TRBD1, against the DNA was made. TRBV21-1 is listed as a pseudogene. The CDR3 loop is CASSTPPGDRSNQPQHF. The CDR3 nucleotides read TGTGCCAGCAGCACACCCCCTGGGGACAGATCCAATCAGCCCCAGCATTTT.